This record concerns one TCR beta chain sequence. No antigen is known for it. As for the donors, each was a healthy bone marrow donor. The data originate from a study of cytomegalovirus exposure and HLA in healthy donors. Study conclusions and caveats: Sequences of the TCR beta chain were said to predict the HLA-A and HLA-B alleles of most subjects accurately. TCR beta chain V- and J-gene trimming was linked, in a later analysis, to a missense variant in DCLRE1C. One later analysis reportedly identified an Asian-associated ancestry cluster that showed fewer N-insertions than the approximately 710-donor mean.

Germline CDR1 LNHDA, CDR2 SQIVND (reference sequence). The germline V and J ends were trimmed by 7 bases and 5 bases, with 12 bases remaining between them. This CDR3 has 13 amino acids. The PCR employed 60 Vbeta primers together with 13 Jbeta primers. Profiling relied on immunoSEQ multiplex PCR, and the TCRdb table lists in-frame clones only, not all of them. Of about 160,000 clones listed, under 85% are singletons. The receptor was derived from a young woman in good health and CMV-seronegative. V usage is TRBV19 and J usage is TRBJ1-5; no clear D gene. Sequenced input: PBMCs. CDR3 loop: CASNSDTYQPQHF. DNA for the CDR3: TGTGCCAGTAACTCTGACACCTATCAGCCCCAGCATTTT.